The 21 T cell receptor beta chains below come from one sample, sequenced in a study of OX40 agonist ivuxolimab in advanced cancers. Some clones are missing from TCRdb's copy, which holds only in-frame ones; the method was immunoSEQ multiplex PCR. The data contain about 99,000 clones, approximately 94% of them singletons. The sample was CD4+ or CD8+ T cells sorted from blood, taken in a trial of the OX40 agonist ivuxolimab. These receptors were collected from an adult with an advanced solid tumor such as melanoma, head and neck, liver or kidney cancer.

Here the CDR3 reads CASSEPDEQYF. The CDR3 DNA reads TGTGCCAGCAGCGAACCGGACGAGCAGTACTTC. The chain is built from TRBV2 and TRBJ2-7; D gene ambiguous. CDR3 length equals 11 residues. V shed 6 bases and J shed 5 bases, with 8 bases lying between them. In germline, CDR1 is SNHLY, CDR2 FYNNEI.

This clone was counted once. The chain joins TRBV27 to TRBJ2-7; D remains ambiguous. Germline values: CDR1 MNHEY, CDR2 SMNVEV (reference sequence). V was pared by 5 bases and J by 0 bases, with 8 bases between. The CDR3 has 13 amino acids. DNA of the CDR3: TGTGCCAGCAGTCTACAGAGCTCCTACGAGCAGTACTTC. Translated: CASSLQSSYEQYF.

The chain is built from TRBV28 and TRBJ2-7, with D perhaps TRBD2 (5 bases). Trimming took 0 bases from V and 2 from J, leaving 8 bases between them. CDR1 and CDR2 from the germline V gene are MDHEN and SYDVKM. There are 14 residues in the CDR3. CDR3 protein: CASSLWREPYEQYF. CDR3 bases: TGTGCCAGCAGTTTATGGAGGGAGCCCTACGAGCAGTACTTC.

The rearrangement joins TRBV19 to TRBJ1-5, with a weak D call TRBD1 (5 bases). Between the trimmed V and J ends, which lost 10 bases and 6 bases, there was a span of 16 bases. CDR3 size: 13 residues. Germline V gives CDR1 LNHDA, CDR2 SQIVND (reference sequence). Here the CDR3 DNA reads TGTGCCACCGGGGCCACCCTGGGTCAGCCCCAGCATTTT. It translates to CATGATLGQPQHF. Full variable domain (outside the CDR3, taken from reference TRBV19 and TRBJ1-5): DGGITQSPKYLFRKEGQNVTLSCEQNLNHDAMYWYRQDPGQGLRLIYYSQIVNDFQKGDIAEGYSVSREKKESFPLTVTSAQKNPTAFYLCATGATLGQPQHFGDGTRLSIL.

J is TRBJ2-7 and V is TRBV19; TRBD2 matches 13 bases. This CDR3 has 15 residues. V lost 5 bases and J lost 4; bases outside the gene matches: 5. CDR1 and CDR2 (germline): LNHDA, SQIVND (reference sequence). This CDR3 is CASSPSGLAGYEQYF. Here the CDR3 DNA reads TGTGCCAGTAGTCCTTCGGGACTAGCGGGGTACGAGCAGTACTTC.

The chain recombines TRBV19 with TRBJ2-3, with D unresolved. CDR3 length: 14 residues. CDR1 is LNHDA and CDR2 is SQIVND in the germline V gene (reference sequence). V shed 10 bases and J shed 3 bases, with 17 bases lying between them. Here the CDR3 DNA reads TGTGCCACCCGCCCAGCCCAAGGGACAGATACGCAGTATTTT. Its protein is CATRPAQGTDTQYF.

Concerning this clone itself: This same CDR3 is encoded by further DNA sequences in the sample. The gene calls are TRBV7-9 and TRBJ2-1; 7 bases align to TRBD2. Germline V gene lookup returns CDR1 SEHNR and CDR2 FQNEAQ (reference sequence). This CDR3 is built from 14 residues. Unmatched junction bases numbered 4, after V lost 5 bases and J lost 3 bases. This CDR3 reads CASSPTGGYNEQFF. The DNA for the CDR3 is TGTGCCAGCAGCCCGACGGGAGGCTACAATGAGCAGTTCTTC.

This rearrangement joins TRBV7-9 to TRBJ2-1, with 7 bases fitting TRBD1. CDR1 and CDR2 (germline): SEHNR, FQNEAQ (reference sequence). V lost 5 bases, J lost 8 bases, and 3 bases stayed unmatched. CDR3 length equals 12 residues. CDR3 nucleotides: TGTGCCAGCAGCGACAGGGCGGATGAGCAGTTCTTC. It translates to CASSDRADEQFF. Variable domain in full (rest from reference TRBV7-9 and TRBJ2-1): DTGVSQNPRHKITKRGQNVTFRCDPISEHNRLYWYRQTLGQGPEFLTYFQNEAQLEKSRLLSDRFSAERPKGSFSTLEIQRTEQGDSAMYLCASSDRADEQFFGPGTRLTVL.

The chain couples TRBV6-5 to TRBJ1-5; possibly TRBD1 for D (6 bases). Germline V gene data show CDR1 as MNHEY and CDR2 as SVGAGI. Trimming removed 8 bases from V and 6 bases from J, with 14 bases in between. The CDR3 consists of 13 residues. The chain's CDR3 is CASFQGKGQPQHF. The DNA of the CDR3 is TGTGCCAGCTTTCAGGGGAAAGGTCAGCCCCAGCATTTT.

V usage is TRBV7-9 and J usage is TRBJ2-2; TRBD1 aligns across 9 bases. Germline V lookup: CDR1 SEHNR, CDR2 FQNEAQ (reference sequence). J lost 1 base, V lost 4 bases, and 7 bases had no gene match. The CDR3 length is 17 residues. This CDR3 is CASSSPPGQGNTGELFF. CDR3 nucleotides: TGTGCCAGCAGCTCCCCCCCGGGACAGGGGAACACCGGGGAGCTGTTTTTT.

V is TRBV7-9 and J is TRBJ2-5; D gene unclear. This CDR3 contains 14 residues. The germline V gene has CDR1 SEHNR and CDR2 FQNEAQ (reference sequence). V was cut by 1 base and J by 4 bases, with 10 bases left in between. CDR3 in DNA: TGTGCCAGCAGCTTAGGATATTCGGGAGAGACCCAGTACTTC. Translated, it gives CASSLGYSGETQYF.

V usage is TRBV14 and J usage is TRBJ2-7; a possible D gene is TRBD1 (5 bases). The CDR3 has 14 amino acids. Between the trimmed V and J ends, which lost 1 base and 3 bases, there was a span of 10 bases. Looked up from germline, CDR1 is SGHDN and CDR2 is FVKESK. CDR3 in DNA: TGTGCCAGCAGCCAAGGGCAGGGTTACTACGAGCAGTACTTC. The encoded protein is CASSQGQGYYEQYF.

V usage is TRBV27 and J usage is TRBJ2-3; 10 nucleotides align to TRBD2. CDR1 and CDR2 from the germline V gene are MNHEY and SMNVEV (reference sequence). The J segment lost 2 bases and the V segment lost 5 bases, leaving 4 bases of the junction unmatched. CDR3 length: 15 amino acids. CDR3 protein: CASSSSGRPTDTQYF. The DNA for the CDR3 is TGTGCCAGCAGTAGTAGCGGGAGGCCCACAGATACGCAGTATTTT.

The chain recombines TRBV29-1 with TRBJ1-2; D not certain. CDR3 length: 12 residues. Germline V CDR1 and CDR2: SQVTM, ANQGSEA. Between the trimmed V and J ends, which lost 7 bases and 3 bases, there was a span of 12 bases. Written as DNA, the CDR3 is TGCAGCGCCTCCACCTGGGACTATGGCTACACCTTC. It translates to CSASTWDYGYTF.

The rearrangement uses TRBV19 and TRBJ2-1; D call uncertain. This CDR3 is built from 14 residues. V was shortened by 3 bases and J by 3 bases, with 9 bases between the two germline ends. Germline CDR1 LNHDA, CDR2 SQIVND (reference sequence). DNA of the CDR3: TGTGCCAGTAGTATTTCGGATTACTACAATGAGCAGTTCTTC. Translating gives CASSISDYYNEQFF. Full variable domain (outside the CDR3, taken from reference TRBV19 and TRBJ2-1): DGGITQSPKYLFRKEGQNVTLSCEQNLNHDAMYWYRQDPGQGLRLIYYSQIVNDFQKGDIAEGYSVSREKKESFPLTVTSAQKNPTAFYLCASSISDYYNEQFFGPGTRLTVL.

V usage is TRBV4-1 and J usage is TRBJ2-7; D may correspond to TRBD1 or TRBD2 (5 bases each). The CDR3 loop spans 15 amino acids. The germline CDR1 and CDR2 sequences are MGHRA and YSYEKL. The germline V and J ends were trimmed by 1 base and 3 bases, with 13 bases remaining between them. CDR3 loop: CASSQGDGLFYEQYF. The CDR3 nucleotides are TGCGCCAGCAGCCAAGGGGACGGACTTTTCTACGAGCAGTACTTC.

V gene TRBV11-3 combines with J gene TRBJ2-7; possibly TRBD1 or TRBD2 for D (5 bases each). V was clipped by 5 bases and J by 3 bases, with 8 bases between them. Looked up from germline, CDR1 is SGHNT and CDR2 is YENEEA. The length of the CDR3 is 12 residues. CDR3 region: CASSRGDYEQYF. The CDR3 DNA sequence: TGTGCCAGCAGCCGGGGCGACTACGAGCAGTACTTC. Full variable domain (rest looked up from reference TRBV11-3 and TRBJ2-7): EAGVVQSPRYKIIEKKQPVAFWCNPISGHNTLYWYLQNLGQGPELLIRYENEEAVDDSQLPKDRFSAERLKGVDSTLKIQPAELGDSAVYLCASSRGDYEQYFGPGTRLTVT.

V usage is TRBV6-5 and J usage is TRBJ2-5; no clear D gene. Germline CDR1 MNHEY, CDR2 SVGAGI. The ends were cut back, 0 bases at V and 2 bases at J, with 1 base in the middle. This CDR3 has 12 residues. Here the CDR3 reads CASSYSQETQYF. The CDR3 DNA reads TGTGCCAGCAGTTACTCACAAGAGACCCAGTACTTC.

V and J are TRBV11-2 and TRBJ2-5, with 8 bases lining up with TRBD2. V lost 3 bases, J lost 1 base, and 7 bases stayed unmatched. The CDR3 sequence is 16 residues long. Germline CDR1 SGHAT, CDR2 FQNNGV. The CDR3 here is CASSFGTSGPQETQYF. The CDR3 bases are TGTGCCAGCAGCTTTGGCACTAGCGGACCCCAAGAGACCCAGTACTTC.

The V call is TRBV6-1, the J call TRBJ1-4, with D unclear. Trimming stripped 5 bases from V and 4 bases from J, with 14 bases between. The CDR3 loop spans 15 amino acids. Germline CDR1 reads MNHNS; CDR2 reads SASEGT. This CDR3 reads CASSLRASINEKLFF. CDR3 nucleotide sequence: TGTGCCAGCAGTTTGAGGGCCTCTATTAATGAAAAACTGTTTTTT.

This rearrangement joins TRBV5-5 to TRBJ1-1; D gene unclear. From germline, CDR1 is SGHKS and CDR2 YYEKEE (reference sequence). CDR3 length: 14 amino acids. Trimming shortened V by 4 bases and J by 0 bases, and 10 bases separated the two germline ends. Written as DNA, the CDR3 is TGTGCCAGCAGCCCACCCCCCTTGAACACTGAAGCTTTCTTT. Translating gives CASSPPPLNTEAFF.